The 22 T cell receptor beta chains below come from one sample, sequenced in a study of CD8 T cells in acute hepatitis C reinfection. Repertoires were generated with immunoSEQ multiplex PCR, while TCRdb's copy carries only in-frame clones and drops some. The sample has 30,000 to 45,000 clones, approximately 85% seen once. Time point given: naive CD8 control sorted from an acute-time-point sample. Sample: naive CD8+ T cells from PBMCs. Receptors were obtained from a woman in her late teens or twenties who spontaneously cleared hepatitis C infection.

The chain links TRBV18 to TRBJ2-4; 8 nucleotides line up with TRBD2. Germline V gives CDR1 KGHSH, CDR2 LQKENI. This CDR3 spans 18 amino acids. V lost 4 bases, J lost 5 bases, and 16 bases stayed unmatched. CDR3 in amino acids: CASSLKIEAGVFENIQYF. The CDR3 nucleotides read TGTGCCAGCTCACTTAAGATTGAAGCGGGAGTTTTCGAAAACATTCAGTACTTC. Together with reference TRBV18 and TRBJ2-4, the CDR3 gives the full variable domain: NAGVMQNPRHLVRRRGQEARLRCSPMKGHSHVYWYRQLPEEGLKFMVYLQKENIIDESGMPKERFSAEFPKEGPSILRIQQVVRGDSAAYFCASSLKIEAGVFENIQYFGAGTRLSVL.

The chain employs TRBV5-4 and TRBJ2-5; 8 bases are a match to TRBD1. In germline, CDR1 is SGHNT, CDR2 YYREEE (reference sequence). The CDR3 contains 15 residues. The trim removed 4 bases at V and 1 base at J, leaving 6 bases unmatched. Here the CDR3 DNA reads TGTGCCAGCAGCCCCGTCGGGACAGGCCAAGAGACCCAGTACTTC. This gives the protein CASSPVGTGQETQYF.

The chain joins TRBV7-8 to TRBJ2-7; D gene ambiguous. Germline V CDR1 and CDR2: SGHVS, FQNEAQ. V was clipped by 4 bases and J by 2 bases, with 15 bases between them. The CDR3 extends over 15 amino acids. The CDR3 spells CASSWEPDVAYEQYF. CDR3 bases: TGTGCCAGCAGCTGGGAACCGGACGTTGCCTACGAGCAGTACTTC.

This sequence joins TRBV10-3 and TRBJ2-3; tentative D call: TRBD2 (6 bases). Per germline, CDR1 ENHRY and CDR2 SYGVKD. The CDR3 is 15 residues long. Trimming removed 6 bases from V and 0 bases from J, with 13 bases in between. In DNA, the CDR3 is TGTGCCATCAGCCCAGCGGGTGCTAGCACAGATACGCAGTATTTT. It is translated as CAISPAGASTDTQYF.

This chain joins TRBV29-1 and TRBJ1-4, with a weak D call TRBD1 (6 bases). V lost 5 bases and J 10 bases, leaving 20 bases between the germline ends. Per germline, CDR1 SQVTM and CDR2 ANQGSEA. This CDR3 spans 14 amino acids. The CDR3 spells CSVPGGTYDGKLFF. CDR3 DNA sequence: TGCAGCGTTCCGGGGGGGACATACGACGGAAAACTGTTTTTT. Looking up the rest from reference TRBV29-1 and TRBJ1-4 gives the full variable domain: SAVISQKPSRDICQRGTSLTIQCQVDSQVTMMFWYRQQPGQSLTLIATANQGSEATYESGFVIDKFPISRPNLTFSTLTVSNMSPEDSSIYLCSVPGGTYDGKLFFGSGTQLSVL.

The chain combines TRBV21-1 with TRBJ1-4. TRBV21-1 is a pseudogene segment. CDR3 length equals 15 residues. The CDR3: CASSKEGTANEKLFF. CDR3 in DNA: TGTGCCAGCAGCAAAGAGGGGACCGCTAATGAAAAACTGTTTTTT.

The gene calls are TRBV7-9 and TRBJ1-4; D remains ambiguous. V was shortened by 1 base and J by 15 bases, with 12 bases between the two germline ends. CDR1 and CDR2 (germline): SEHNR, FQNEAQ (reference sequence). This CDR3 contains 12 residues. In nucleotides, the CDR3 is TGTGCCAGCAGCTTAGTAACCCAGGAAATGTTTTTT. This sequence encodes CASSLVTQEMFF.

The V call is TRBV19, the J call TRBJ2-2, with D possibly being TRBD2 (7 bases). The CDR3 is 16 residues long. With 3 bases removed from V and 7 bases from J, the gap between germline ends came to 18 bases. Germline CDR1 is LNHDA and CDR2 is SQIVND (reference sequence). The chain's CDR3 is CASSIQVGGHGGELFF. In nucleotides, the CDR3 is TGTGCCAGTAGTATTCAGGTGGGGGGGCACGGCGGGGAGCTGTTTTTT.

The rearrangement links TRBV11-3 to TRBJ2-4; no reliable D call. The V and J ends lost 5 bases and 8 bases respectively, with 19 bases between them. The CDR3 has 15 amino acids. Germline V gene lookup returns CDR1 SGHNT and CDR2 YENEEA. The CDR3 protein is CASSHIAETWDIQYF. The CDR3 DNA reads as TGTGCCAGCAGCCATATCGCAGAGACTTGGGACATTCAGTACTTC.

The genes are TRBV27 and TRBJ1-2, with a possible D match to TRBD1 (6 bases). The CDR3 totals 16 residues. In germline, CDR1 is MNHEY, CDR2 SMNVEV (reference sequence). V shed 0 bases and J shed 8 bases, with 19 bases lying between them. CDR3 residues: CASSLSPMTGALGYTF. DNA of the CDR3: TGTGCCAGCAGTTTATCTCCCATGACAGGTGCTTTAGGCTACACCTTC.

The chain combines TRBV2 with TRBJ2-7, with 7 bases that match TRBD2. Germline-derived CDR1 and CDR2 are SNHLY and FYNNEI. J lost 5 bases, V lost 10 bases, and 8 bases had no gene match. The CDR3 is 12 residues long. As DNA, the CDR3 is TGTGCCAACACCGGGACTACCCACGAGCAGTACTTC. This codes for CANTGTTHEQYF.

The rearrangement uses TRBV29-1 and TRBJ2-1; tentatively, D is TRBD2 (7 bases). Trimming removed 5 bases at V and 7 bases at J, with 18 bases between. Germline V gene sequence: CDR1 SQVTM, CDR2 ANQGSEA. The CDR3 is 14 residues long. CDR3 in DNA: TGCAGCGTTCAGGGGTGGGAGGGCCTAAATGAGCAGTTCTTC. This codes for CSVQGWEGLNEQFF.

V usage is TRBV10-3 and J usage is TRBJ2-1, with D perhaps matching TRBD2 (6 bases). The length of the CDR3 is 17 residues. CDR1 is ENHRY and CDR2 is SYGVKD in the germline V gene. V lost 0 bases to trimming and J lost 5 bases, with 17 bases between them. CDR3 DNA sequence: TGTGCCATCAGTGAGTCGGTAGGTGGGAGGTGGGACAATGAGCAGTTCTTC. Amino acid sequence: CAISESVGGRWDNEQFF.

Only a few counts were recorded for this clone. This sequence joins TRBV13 and TRBJ2-7; tentative D call: TRBD2 (6 bases). Germline CDR1 is PRHDT and CDR2 is FYEKMQ (reference sequence). The CDR3 totals 15 residues. Trimming stripped 5 bases from V and 3 bases from J, with 17 bases between. The CDR3 nucleotides read TGTGCCAGCAGCACTCGCGGGGTCCGACTCTACGAGCAGTACTTC. Translating it yields CASSTRGVRLYEQYF.

V is TRBV6-5 and J is TRBJ1-1; no definite D call. The ends were cut back, 2 bases at V and 4 bases at J, with 5 bases in the middle. The germline CDR1 and CDR2 sequences are MNHEY and SVGAGI. The CDR3 is made up of 12 amino acids. CDR3 sequence reads: CASSYGSTEAFF. CDR3 nucleotides: TGTGCCAGCAGTTACGGGTCCACTGAAGCTTTCTTT.

The count of this clone is one. The chain employs TRBV11-2 and TRBJ2-2, with 7 bases lining up with TRBD2. The CDR3 is 16 amino acids. Trimming cost V 5 bases and J 4 bases; bases outside gene matches: 10. Per the germline V gene, CDR1 is SGHAT and CDR2 is FQNNGV. Here the CDR3 DNA reads TGTGCCAGCAGCGCACCCGGGGAGGGGATCACCGGGGAGCTGTTTTTT. This sequence encodes CASSAPGEGITGELFF. Supplemented by reference TRBV11-2 and TRBJ2-2, the full variable domain reads EAGVAQSPRYKIIEKRQSVAFWCNPISGHATLYWYQQILGQGPKLLIQFQNNGVVDDSQLPKDRFSAERLKGVDSTLKIQPAKLEDSAVYLCASSAPGEGITGELFFGEGSRLTVL.

The V and J genes are TRBV10-3 and TRBJ2-5; either TRBD1 or TRBD2 may fit D (7 bases each). CDR3 length: 16 residues. Between the trimmed V and J ends, which lost 0 bases and 5 bases, there was a span of 16 bases. Germline V gene sequence: CDR1 ENHRY, CDR2 SYGVKD. As DNA, the CDR3 is TGTGCCATCAGTGAGTCCCCTACGCAGGGGGGGGAGACCCAGTACTTC. Its protein product is CAISESPTQGGETQYF.

The chain combines TRBV10-3 with TRBJ1-4; maybe TRBD1 (5 bases). The length of the CDR3 is 15 residues. Germline CDR1 and CDR2: ENHRY and SYGVKD. Deletions cut 0 bases from V and 8 bases from J, with 13 bases between. CDR3 amino acids: CAISESVQGGEKLFF. The CDR3 DNA reads TGTGCCATCAGTGAGTCGGTCCAGGGAGGCGAAAAACTGTTTTTT.

This rearrangement joins TRBV27 to TRBJ2-1; the D call may be TRBD1 or TRBD2 (5 bases each). This CDR3 spans 13 amino acids. V gave up 9 bases and J gave up 5 bases, with 14 bases separating them. Germline assignment: CDR1 MNHEY and CDR2 SMNVEV (reference sequence). The DNA for the CDR3 is TGTGCCAGTACTCGGGACCCTAACAATGAGCAGTTCTTC. Translating it yields CASTRDPNNEQFF.

The rearrangement links TRBV7-8 to TRBJ1-2; a weak D match, TRBD1 (5 bases). There are 11 residues in the CDR3. V was shortened by 3 bases and J by 14 bases, with 13 bases between the two germline ends. CDR1 is SGHVS, CDR2 FQNEAQ, per germline. CDR3 sequence reads: CASSLGGYLTF. In DNA, the CDR3 is TGTGCCAGCAGCTTGGGGGGTTATCTTACCTTC.

The genes are TRBV4-1 and TRBJ2-7; 10 nucleotides align to TRBD2. V trimming: 3 bases; J trimming: 1 base; junction bases outside the gene matches: 12. There are 18 residues in the CDR3. CDR1 and CDR2 (germline): MGHRA, YSYEKL. The CDR3 loop is CASSHRSGELAGSYEQYF. CDR3 coding DNA: TGCGCCAGCAGCCACCGATCGGGGGAACTAGCGGGGTCCTACGAGCAGTACTTC.

The V call is TRBV5-3, the J call TRBJ2-7, with D hard to call. TRBV5-3 is sorted into the ORF group, with uncertain function. Trimming removed 0 bases at V and 3 bases at J, with 13 bases between. The CDR3 is 15 amino acids. The CDR3 DNA is TGTGCCAGAAGCTTGGGAAGTTGGTGTCGCTACGAGCAGTACTTC. This gives the protein CARSLGSWCRYEQYF.